Each of the 14 T cell receptor beta chains below was sequenced from the same sample in a study of shared clonotypes between healthy human individuals. This table comes from immunoSEQ multiplex PCR, and its TCRdb copy is limited to in-frame clones, with some not included. The sample includes more than 2 million clones, around 95% seen only once; the top ten take 0.13%. Material: naive CD4+ T cells sorted from blood. The subset was: CD45RA+ positively selected. The origin of the receptors is a man in his late teens or twenties in good health.

The chain is built from TRBV5-4 and TRBJ2-6; D remains unclear. The CDR3 totals 14 residues. The V and J ends lost 3 bases and 0 bases respectively, with 4 bases between them. Germline V gene sequence: CDR1 SGHNT, CDR2 YYREEE (reference sequence). Written as DNA, the CDR3 is TGTGCCAGCAGCTGGGACTCTGGGGCCAACGTCCTGACTTTC. Encoded protein: CASSWDSGANVLTF.

The genes are TRBV6-6 and TRBJ2-7, with a tentative D call TRBD2 (6 bases). The CDR3 runs 15 residues. The V end was cut by 0 bases, the J end by 4 bases, with 13 bases between. Germline-derived CDR1 and CDR2 are MNHNY and SVGAGI (reference sequence). The CDR3 spells CASSYSGGSRYEQYF. The CDR3 bases are TGTGCCAGCAGTTACTCTGGAGGGAGCAGGTACGAGCAGTACTTC.

This clone was seen only once. V gene TRBV13 combines with J gene TRBJ2-7; 7 positions match TRBD1. J lost 3 bases, V lost 5 bases, and 4 bases had no gene match. This CDR3 contains 13 residues. Looked up from germline, CDR1 is PRHDT and CDR2 is FYEKMQ (reference sequence). CDR3 DNA sequence: TGTGCCAGCAGCCGAGACAGGGTCTACGAGCAGTACTTC. Protein sequence: CASSRDRVYEQYF.

The chain carries TRBV12-5 and TRBJ2-1; D unresolved. The ends were cut back, 4 bases at V and 2 bases at J, with 12 bases in the middle. The V gene's germline CDR1 is LGHNT and CDR2 FRNRAP. CDR3 length equals 15 residues. The CDR3 nucleotides read TGTGCTAGTGGTTCCCCCGGGTCCCCCTACAATGAGCAGTTCTTC. It yields the protein CASGSPGSPYNEQFF.

The chain uses TRBV7-2 and TRBJ2-5; TRBD2 aligns across 7 bases. The CDR3 length is 16 residues. The trim removed 5 bases at V and 4 bases at J, leaving 13 bases unmatched. Germline V gene lookup returns CDR1 SGHTA and CDR2 FQGNSA. The CDR3 DNA follows: TGTGCCAGCAGCCCAAGGCGACTAGCTGGCGCAGAGACCCAGTACTTC. It translates to CASSPRRLAGAETQYF.

This clone was recorded a few times. This chain joins TRBV10-1 and TRBJ2-4, with unresolved D. This CDR3 is built from 14 residues. Trimming removed 4 bases from V and 7 bases from J, with 14 bases in between. Germline assignment: CDR1 WNHNN and CDR2 SYGVQD (reference sequence). The CDR3 DNA is TGCGCCAGCAGTGGATCGGGTACTGGTAACATTCAGTACTTC. It codes for CASSGSGTGNIQYF.

The chain employs TRBV12-2 and TRBJ1-2. TRBV12-2 has pseudogene status. CDR3 length: 14 residues. The CDR3 region has the DNA TGTGCAAGTCGCTTAGTTTATTCCCGCTATGGCTACACCTTC. This encodes CASRLVYSRYGYTF.

The V and J genes are TRBV15 and TRBJ2-6; D tentatively fits TRBD1 or TRBD2 (5 bases each). This CDR3 spans 18 amino acids. V shed 5 bases and J shed 0 bases, with 17 bases lying between them. CDR1 and CDR2 (germline): LNHNV, YYDKDF (reference sequence). The CDR3 loop reads CATSVGEGLLSGANVLTF. CDR3 nucleotide sequence: TGTGCCACCAGCGTGGGGGAAGGACTCCTCTCTGGGGCCAACGTCCTGACTTTC.

The gene calls are TRBV6-5 and TRBJ1-2; D is possibly TRBD1 (6 bases). V was shortened by 6 bases and J by 7 bases, with 18 bases between the two germline ends. The germline CDR1 and CDR2 sequences are MNHEY and SVGAGI. CDR3 size: 14 residues. CDR3 bases: TGTGCCAGCAGCTCAACACAGGGCCGGACTGGCTACACCTTC. Amino acids: CASSSTQGRTGYTF.

The chain carries TRBV11-2 and TRBJ2-2; D ambiguous. V was pared by 3 bases and J by 7 bases, with 15 bases between. Germline loops: CDR1 SGHAT, CDR2 FQNNGV. The CDR3 consists of 15 residues. The CDR3 sequence is CASSLNRALGGELFF. The CDR3 DNA reads TGTGCCAGCAGCTTGAACCGGGCCCTCGGCGGGGAGCTGTTTTTT. Complete variable domain (other parts from reference TRBV11-2 and TRBJ2-2): EAGVAQSPRYKIIEKRQSVAFWCNPISGHATLYWYQQILGQGPKLLIQFQNNGVVDDSQLPKDRFSAERLKGVDSTLKIQPAKLEDSAVYLCASSLNRALGGELFFGEGSRLTVL.

This clone was seen just once. The chain carries TRBV5-4 and TRBJ2-3, with 13 bases matching TRBD2. CDR1 is SGHNT, CDR2 YYREEE, per germline (reference sequence). V trimming: 3 bases; J trimming: 2 bases; junction bases outside the gene matches: 6. The CDR3 has 17 amino acids. CDR3 nucleotides: TGTGCCAGCAGCTCCCGGACTAGCGGGGGAATCACAGATACGCAGTATTTT. Amino acids: CASSSRTSGGITDTQYF.

CDR3 bases: TGTGCCAGCAGTAGCCGACCTATGGGAAGCGGGAGAGGAGAGACCCAGTACTTC. Translation gives CASSSRPMGSGRGETQYF. The V call is TRBV27, the J call TRBJ2-5, with 8 bases lining up with TRBD2. This CDR3 region has 18 residues. CDR1 is MNHEY and CDR2 is SMNVEV in the germline V gene (reference sequence). V was clipped by 5 bases and J by 4 bases; unmatched bases: 18.

The gene calls are TRBV11-2 and TRBJ2-5, with 9 bases that match TRBD2. The V and J ends lost 3 bases and 2 bases, in that order; junction bases with no gene match: 4. The CDR3 extends over 15 amino acids. CDR1 and CDR2 from the germline V gene are SGHAT and FQNNGV. CDR3 sequence: CASSFGAGGQETQYF. DNA for the CDR3: TGTGCCAGCAGCTTCGGAGCGGGGGGTCAAGAGACCCAGTACTTC.

About this clone itself: Additional DNA sequences in this sample encode the identical CDR3. The chain combines TRBV18 with TRBJ2-7; TRBD1 matches 7 bases. The V gene end was trimmed by 3 bases and the J gene end by 2 bases; junction bases not matched to a gene: 4. The CDR3 contains 14 residues. CDR1 is KGHSH and CDR2 is LQKENI in the germline V gene. Here the CDR3 DNA reads TGTGCCAGCTCACCCGGACAGGAAACCTACGAGCAGTACTTC. It encodes CASSPGQETYEQYF.